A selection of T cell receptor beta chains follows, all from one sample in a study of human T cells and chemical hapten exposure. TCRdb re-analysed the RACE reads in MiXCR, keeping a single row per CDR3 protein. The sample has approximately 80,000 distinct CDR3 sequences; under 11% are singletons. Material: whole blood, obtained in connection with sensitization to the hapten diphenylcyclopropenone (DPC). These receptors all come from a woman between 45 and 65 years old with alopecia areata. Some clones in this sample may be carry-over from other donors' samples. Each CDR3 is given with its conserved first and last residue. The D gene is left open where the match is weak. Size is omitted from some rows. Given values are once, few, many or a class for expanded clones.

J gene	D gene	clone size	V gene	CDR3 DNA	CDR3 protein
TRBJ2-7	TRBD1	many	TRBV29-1	TGCAGCGTTAATCCCGGGACAGCGACCTACGAGCAGTACTTC	CSVNPGTATYEQYF
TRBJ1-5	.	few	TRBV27	TGTGCCAGCAGTTTAAGGGCCAATCAGCCCCAGCATTTT	CASSLRANQPQHF
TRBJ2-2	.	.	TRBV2	TGTGCCAGCAGAAAGACAGATACCGGGGAGCTGTTTTTT	CASRKTDTGELFF
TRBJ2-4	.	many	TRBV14	TGTGCCAGCAGCCACTCCCGGGGCGGAGCCAAAAACATTCAGTACTTC	CASSHSRGGAKNIQYF
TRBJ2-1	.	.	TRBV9	TGTGCCAGCAGCATATCACAGTACAATGAGCAGTTCTTC	CASSISQYNEQFF
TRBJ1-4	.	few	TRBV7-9	TGTGCCAGCAGCTTAGTAACCGGCGATGAAAAACTGTTTTTT	CASSLVTGDEKLFF
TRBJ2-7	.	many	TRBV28	TGTGCCAGCAGTTTAAGGCTGCCGCCTTACGAGCAGTACTTC	CASSLRLPPYEQYF
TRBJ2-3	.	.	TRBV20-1	TGCAGTGCTAGAGATGTCGGGACCACAGATACGCAGTATTTT	CSARDVGTTDTQYF
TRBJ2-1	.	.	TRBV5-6	TGTGCCAGCAGCTTGCTCGAGGCGGCTGACTACAATGAGCAGTTCTTC	CASSLLEAADYNEQFF
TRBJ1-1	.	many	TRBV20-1	TGCAGTGCTAAAAAGATATGGCAGGGAACTGAAGCTTTCTTT	CSAKKIWQGTEAFF
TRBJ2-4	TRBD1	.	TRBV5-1	TGCGCCAGCACTTCAACAGGGGGCTATCTGGACATTCAGTACTTC	CASTSTGGYLDIQYF
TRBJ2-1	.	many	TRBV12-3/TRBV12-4	TGTGCCAGCAGGGGGCGGGCCCCCTACAATGAGCAGTTCTTC	CASRGRAPYNEQFF
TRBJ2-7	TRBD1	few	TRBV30	TGTGCCTGGAGAGCAGGGACAGCTTCCGTCCACGAGCAGTACTTC	CAWRAGTASVHEQYF
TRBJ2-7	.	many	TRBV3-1	TGTGCCAGCAGCCAGACACCCTACGAGCAGTACTTC	CASSQTPYEQYF
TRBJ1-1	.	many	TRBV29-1	TGCAGCGTTGAAGAGGGGACGGGGAACACTGAAGCTTTCTTT	CSVEEGTGNTEAFF
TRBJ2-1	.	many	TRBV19	TGTGCCAGTAGTCGATCCGGGACTGGGTTGAATGAGCAGTTCTTC	CASSRSGTGLNEQFF
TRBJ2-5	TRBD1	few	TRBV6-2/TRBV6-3	TGTGCCAGCAGTTTCGACAGGGGGTCCCAAGAGACCCAGTACTTC	CASSFDRGSQETQYF
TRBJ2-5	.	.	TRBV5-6	TGTGCCAGCAGCTTGGCATCCGGAATAGGAGAGACCCAGTACTTC	CASSLASGIGETQYF
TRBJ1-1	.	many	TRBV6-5	TGTGCCAGCAGTTACTCACGCGAGAACACTGAAGCTTTCTTT	CASSYSRENTEAFF
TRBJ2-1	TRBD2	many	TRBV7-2	TGTGCCAGCAGCCCGGGCCTGGGACTAGCGGGAAGAAATGAGCAGTTCTTC	CASSPGLGLAGRNEQFF
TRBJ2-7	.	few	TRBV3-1	TGTGCCAGCAGCGAGACTTCCTACGAGCAGTACTTC	CASSETSYEQYF
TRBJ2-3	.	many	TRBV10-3	TGTGCCATCAGCAGCACAGATACGCAGTATTTT	CAISSTDTQYF
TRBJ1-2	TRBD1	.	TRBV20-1	TGCAGTGCTCCGGGACAGGGGACCTATGGCTACACCTTC	CSAPGQGTYGYTF
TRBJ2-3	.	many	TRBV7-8	TGTGCCAGCAGCCCAGGGGGGGGGCGGATTATTACAGATACGCAGTATTTT	CASSPGGGRIITDTQYF
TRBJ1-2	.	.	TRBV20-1	TGCAGTGCTCCCCGGCATGGCTACACCTTC	CSAPRHGYTF
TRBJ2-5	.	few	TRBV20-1	TGCAGTGCTAGAGTGCAGGGGTTAGGTGAGACCCAGTACTTC	CSARVQGLGETQYF
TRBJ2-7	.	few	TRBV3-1	TGTGCCAGCAGCCTAGCGACAACCTACGAGCAGTACTTC	CASSLATTYEQYF
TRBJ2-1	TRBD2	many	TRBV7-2	TGTGCCAGCAGCTTGCAAGCGGGAGGGCCCCCCTACAATGAGCAGTTCTTC	CASSLQAGGPPYNEQFF
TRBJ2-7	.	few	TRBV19	TGTGCCAGTAGTAACACCTACGAGCAGTACTTC	CASSNTYEQYF
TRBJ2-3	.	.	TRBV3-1	TGTGCCAGCAGCGGGAGAAACGCAGATACGCAGTATTTT	CASSGRNADTQYF
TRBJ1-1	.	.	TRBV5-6	TGTGCCAGCAGCTTACAGACGAACACTGAAGCTTTCTTT	CASSLQTNTEAFF
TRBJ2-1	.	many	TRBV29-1	TGCAGCGTTGAATGGGTAGACAATGAGCAGTTCTTC	CSVEWVDNEQFF
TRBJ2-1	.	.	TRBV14	TGTGCCAGCAGCCAAGTCCGGGGTGCAGAGCAGTTCTTC	CASSQVRGAEQFF
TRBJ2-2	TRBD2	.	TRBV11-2	TGTGCCAGCAGAGCGGGACCCGGACTAGCGGAATCGAACACCGGGGAGCTGTTTTTT	CASRAGPGLAESNTGELFF
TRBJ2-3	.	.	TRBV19	TGTGCCAGTAGTATTTCCAGGGGCCCAGATACGCAGTATTTT	CASSISRGPDTQYF
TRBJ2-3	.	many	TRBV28	TGTGCCAGCAGTTACTCCGCGGCTGGAGATACGCAGTATTTT	CASSYSAAGDTQYF
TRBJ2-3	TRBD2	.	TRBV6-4	TGTGCCAGCAGTGACTCTGGAGCGGGGGTTACGCAGTATTTT	CASSDSGAGVTQYF
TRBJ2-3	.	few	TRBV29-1	TGCAGCGTTCGGTGGAATACGCAGTATTTT	CSVRWNTQYF
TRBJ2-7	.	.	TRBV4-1	TGCGCCAGCAGCCAAGGTATCGTCCGATACTACGAGCAGTACTTC	CASSQGIVRYYEQYF
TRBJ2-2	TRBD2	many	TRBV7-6	TGTGCCAGCAGCTCCAGTAGCGGGAGGGTCACCGGGGAGCTGTTTTTT	CASSSSSGRVTGELFF
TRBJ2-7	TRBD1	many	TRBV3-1	TGTGCCAGCCCGTCACAGGGGTGGGGATACGAGCAGTACTTC	CASPSQGWGYEQYF
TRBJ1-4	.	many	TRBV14	TGTGCCAGCAGCCAAGACAGAGCAACTAATGAAAAACTGTTTTTT	CASSQDRATNEKLFF
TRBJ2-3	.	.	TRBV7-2	TGTGCCAGCAGCTTAGCCGGCCCGTCGGGTACGCAGTATTTT	CASSLAGPSGTQYF
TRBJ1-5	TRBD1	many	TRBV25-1	TGTGCCAGCAGTAAAGGGACAGGGAACAATCAGCCCCAGCATTTT	CASSKGTGNNQPQHF
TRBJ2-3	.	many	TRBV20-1	TGCAGTGCTAGAGATTTGGGGACTTGGGCAGATACGCAGTATTTT	CSARDLGTWADTQYF
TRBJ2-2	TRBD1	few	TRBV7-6	TGTGCCAGCAGAACCGGGACAGGGCTCTCCGGGGAGCTGTTTTTT	CASRTGTGLSGELFF
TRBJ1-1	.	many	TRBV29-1	TGCAGCGTTGGCTACGGGTGGGACGCTGAAGCTTTCTTT	CSVGYGWDAEAFF
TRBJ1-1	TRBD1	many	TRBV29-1	TGCAGCGTTGCCCGGGACAGGGACACTGAAGCTTTCTTT	CSVARDRDTEAFF
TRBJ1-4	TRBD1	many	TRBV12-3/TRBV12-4	TGTGCCAGCAGTTTAGGTATTGGACAGGGGAACGAAAAACTGTTTTTT	CASSLGIGQGNEKLFF
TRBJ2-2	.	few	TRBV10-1	TGCGCCAGCGGTGTTACTATTGGCGGGGAGCTGTTTTTT	CASGVTIGGELFF
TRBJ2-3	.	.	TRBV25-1	TGTGCCAGCAGTGGGACTCGGCAGAGCACAGATACGCAGTATTTT	CASSGTRQSTDTQYF
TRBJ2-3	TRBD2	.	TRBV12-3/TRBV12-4	TGTGCCAGCAGTTTAAGGGACGGTAGCGGGAGAGATACGCAGTATTTT	CASSLRDGSGRDTQYF
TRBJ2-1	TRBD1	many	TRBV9	TGTGCCAGCAGCGTAGCACAGGGGGCGGGAAATGAGCAGTTCTTC	CASSVAQGAGNEQFF
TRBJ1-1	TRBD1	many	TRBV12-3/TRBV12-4	TGTGCCAGCAGGGGGACAGGGGATTGGGATATCACTGAAGCTTTCTTT	CASRGTGDWDITEAFF
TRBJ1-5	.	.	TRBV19	TGTGCCAGTCAGCTAGACAGATCCAATCAGCCCCAGCATTTT	CASQLDRSNQPQHF
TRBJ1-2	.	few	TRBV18	TGTGCCAGCTCACCATCCAGGGGCAACTATGGCTACACCTTC	CASSPSRGNYGYTF
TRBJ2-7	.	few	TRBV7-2	TGTGCCAGCAGCTTAGCTGGCACGAGCTACGAGCAGTACTTC	CASSLAGTSYEQYF
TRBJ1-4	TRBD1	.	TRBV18	TGTGCCAGCTCACCCAGACAGGGGACGGCTGAAAAACTGTTTTTT	CASSPRQGTAEKLFF
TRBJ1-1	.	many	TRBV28	TGTGCCAGCAGACGGGTCGAGAGAAGTGAAGCTTTCTTT	CASRRVERSEAFF
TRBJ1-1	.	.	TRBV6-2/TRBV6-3	TGTGCCAGCAGTTATTTAGGGGTCGGCACTGAAGCTTTCTTT	CASSYLGVGTEAFF